One and the same sample provided the 14 T cell receptor beta chains below, sequenced in a study of blood T cell repertoires in COVID-19. The data were produced by immunoSEQ multiplex PCR, yet TCRdb's version contains in-frame clones alone and is incomplete. The sample has 200,000 to 250,000 clones; approximately 83% are singletons. The sequenced sample was peripheral blood. These receptors all come from a woman aged 25 to 45 with COVID-19, enrolled during active disease.

The V gene is TRBV9, the J gene TRBJ2-1; 10 bases map to TRBD2. V lost 0 bases, J lost 8 bases, and 8 bases stayed unmatched. CDR1 and CDR2 (germline): SGDLS, YYNGEE. The CDR3 has 16 amino acids. The CDR3 reads CASSVGGLAGVHEQFF. The CDR3 DNA reads as TGTGCCAGCAGCGTAGGGGGGCTAGCGGGAGTGCATGAGCAGTTCTTC.

This chain uses TRBV2 with TRBJ2-2; 7 bases map to TRBD1. Germline assignment: CDR1 SNHLY and CDR2 FYNNEI. This CDR3 is built from 14 residues. The junction had 8 bases not matched to a gene; V was cut back by 7 bases and J by 6 bases. Written as DNA, the CDR3 is TGTGCCAGCAAACAGGGGTTGTCGTCCGGGGAGCTGTTTTTT. Translation: CASKQGLSSGELFF.

The chain combines TRBV24-1 with TRBJ1-4; TRBD1 is a possible D gene (5 bases). Per germline, CDR1 KGHDR and CDR2 SFDVKD. The CDR3 spans 15 residues. Trimming took off 3 bases at V and 3 bases at J, with 10 bases between the two ends. CDR3 coding DNA: TGTGCCACCAGTGATCCGACAGAAGCTAATGAAAAACTGTTTTTT. Translated, it gives CATSDPTEANEKLFF.

The V and J genes are TRBV11-2 and TRBJ2-3; 11 positions match TRBD2. The V gene's germline CDR1 is SGHAT and CDR2 FQNNGV. The CDR3 sequence is 15 residues long. J was trimmed by 5 bases and V by 2 bases; bases with no gene match: 3. The CDR3: CASSLRGLAEDTQYF. In nucleotides, the CDR3 is TGTGCCAGCAGCTTAAGGGGACTAGCGGAAGATACGCAGTATTTT.

V and J are TRBV2 and TRBJ2-7; D gene uncertain. V lost 8 bases and J 2 bases, leaving 10 bases between the germline ends. Germline CDR1 and CDR2: SNHLY and FYNNEI. CDR3 length equals 12 residues. CDR3 DNA: TGTGCCAGCGCTATGGGCGCCTACGAGCAGTACTTC. It specifies CASAMGAYEQYF.

The chain uses TRBV18 and TRBJ1-2; possibly TRBD1 for D (6 bases). Trimming left V 2 bases short and J 4 bases short, with 11 bases between. Germline V gene sequence: CDR1 KGHSH, CDR2 LQKENI. The CDR3 totals 14 residues. The CDR3 loop reads CASSPGGALYGYTF. CDR3 in DNA: TGTGCCAGCTCACCAGGGGGCGCCCTCTATGGCTACACCTTC. The full variable domain, completed using reference TRBV18 and TRBJ1-2, is NAGVMQNPRHLVRRRGQEARLRCSPMKGHSHVYWYRQLPEEGLKFMVYLQKENIIDESGMPKERFSAEFPKEGPSILRIQQVVRGDSAAYFCASSPGGALYGYTFGSGTRLTVV.

V gene TRBV18 combines with J gene TRBJ1-5, with D possibly being TRBD1 (6 bases). In germline, CDR1 is KGHSH, CDR2 LQKENI. The V and J ends lost 6 bases and 2 bases respectively, with 11 bases between them. This CDR3 comprises 14 residues. In DNA form, the CDR3 reads TGTGCCAGCTCGGGGACACAGGGCAATCAGCCCCAGCATTTT. Amino acid sequence: CASSGTQGNQPQHF.

The rearrangement joins TRBV5-1 to TRBJ2-5, with no clear D. Trimming took off 2 bases at V and 0 bases at J, with 8 bases between the two ends. Germline V gene sequence: CDR1 SGHRS, CDR2 YFSETQ. CDR3 size: 14 residues. The CDR3 bases are TGCGCCAGCAGCTTCGCAGGCTACCAAGAGACCCAGTACTTC. This translates into CASSFAGYQETQYF. The whole variable domain, remainder taken from reference TRBV5-1 and TRBJ2-5, is KAGVTQTPRYLIKTRGQQVTLSCSPISGHRSVSWYQQTPGQGLQFLFEYFSETQRNKGNFPGRFSGRQFSNSRSEMNVSTLELGDSALYLCASSFAGYQETQYFGPGTRLLVL.

The genes are TRBV21-1 and TRBJ1-5; the table's D call, TRBD1, was not checked against the DNA. TRBV21-1 is labeled a pseudogene. The CDR3 is made up of 15 amino acids. CDR3 in DNA: TGTGCCAGCAGCAAAGGCAGGGGAAGCAATCAGCCCCAGCATTTT. Translated: CASSKGRGSNQPQHF.

Points on this clone: The same CDR3 can be traced to other DNA sequences in this sample. The gene calls are TRBV5-1 and TRBJ1-2, with 10 bases identical to TRBD1. The V and J ends lost 2 bases and 0 bases, in that order; junction bases with no gene match: 1. Germline V gene lookup returns CDR1 SGHRS and CDR2 YFSETQ. This CDR3 spans 15 amino acids. The CDR3 sequence: CASSLGQGANYGYTF. The DNA of the CDR3 is TGCGCCAGCAGCTTAGGACAGGGGGCTAACTATGGCTACACCTTC.

The genes are TRBV27 and TRBJ1-6; D is uncertain. Germline values: CDR1 MNHEY, CDR2 SMNVEV (reference sequence). Trimming took 5 bases from V and 8 from J, leaving 7 bases between them. CDR3 length: 12 residues. CDR3 coding DNA: TGTGCCAGCAGTACAGTGGATTCACCCCTCCACTTT. This translates into CASSTVDSPLHF.

J is TRBJ2-1 and V is TRBV5-1, with a possible D match to TRBD2 (5 bases). Trimming removed 0 bases from V and 1 base from J, with 11 bases in between. The CDR3 spans 16 residues. CDR1 is SGHRS and CDR2 is YFSETQ in the germline V gene. The DNA of the CDR3 is TGCGCCAGCAGCTTGGAGTTAGCGAGTTCCTACAATGAGCAGTTCTTC. Translation: CASSLELASSYNEQFF.

The sample holds a few counts of this clone. The rearrangement joins TRBV9 to TRBJ2-1, with 7 positions matching TRBD2. This CDR3 has 16 residues. Germline V CDR1 and CDR2: SGDLS, YYNGEE. The junction had 7 bases not matched to a gene; V was cut back by 0 bases and J by 4 bases. This CDR3 reads CASSVAVSGLYNEQFF. The DNA of the CDR3 is TGTGCCAGCAGCGTAGCGGTTAGCGGGCTTTACAATGAGCAGTTCTTC. The full variable domain, with the rest looked up from reference TRBV9 and TRBJ2-1, is DSGVTQTPKHLITATGQRVTLRCSPRSGDLSVYWYQQSLDQGLQFLIQYYNGEERAKGNILERFSAQQFPDLHSELNLSSLELGDSALYFCASSVAVSGLYNEQFFGPGTRLTVL.

The V call is TRBV12-3 or TRBV12-4, the J call TRBJ2-5, with TRBD2 as a possible D gene (5 bases). V lost 3 bases to trimming and J lost 5 bases, with 10 bases between them. The CDR3 length is 13 residues. The CDR3 nucleotides are TGTGCCAGCAGTTTGCCGGGGTCGGAGACCCAGTACTTC. This gives the protein CASSLPGSETQYF.